This T cell receptor beta chain derives from a study of cytomegalovirus exposure and HLA in healthy donors. Findings and limits, study-wide: Further analysis was carried out later, and it showed several of the most significant clusters appearing linked to common viral pathogens. HLA allele associations emerged for fewer than 20,000 TCR beta sequences in a later analysis, at 0.05 false discovery rate.

It was with 60 Vbeta and 13 Jbeta primers that the PCR ran. Original processing notes: Later, some 75 million unique TCR beta chains were counted in an analysis, and roughly 10 million of them were shared. Here immunoSEQ multiplex PCR was the method, and the copy in TCRdb shows in-frame clones only, minus some. V and J calls and clone size are as listed in that table; D and trimming were resolved from the DNA. The sample has some 170,000 clones, about 9% seen once. This CDR3 spans 15 amino acids. Germline V gives CDR1 SNHLY, CDR2 FYNNEI. V dropped 10 bases and J dropped 0 bases, with 15 bases sitting between them. This clone was seen more than once but under ten times. Its antigen is still unknown. Donors sampled were nominally healthy, though unrecorded immune exposures were likely.

V and J are TRBV2 and TRBJ2-2; possibly TRBD2 for D (5 bases). The sample taken for sequencing was PBMCs. The TCR was taken from a woman aged 30 to 39 in good health and CMV-seropositive. CDR3 residues: CATDYDIPNTGELFF. In DNA form, the CDR3 reads TGTGCCACCGACTATGACATACCGAACACCGGGGAGCTGTTTTTT.